Presented here are 18 T cell receptor beta chains from one specimen sequenced in a study of blood T cell repertoires in COVID-19. Profiling relied on immunoSEQ multiplex PCR, and the TCRdb table lists in-frame clones only, not all of them. Here the sample spans hundreds of thousands of clones, 88% being singletons. Sequenced: peripheral blood. These receptors were obtained from a woman aged 70-85 years with COVID-19, enrolled during active disease.

The rearrangement joins TRBV5-4 to TRBJ2-1, with 11 bases that match TRBD2. V lost 4 bases, J lost 0 bases, and 6 bases stayed unmatched. CDR1 is SGHNT and CDR2 is YYREEE in the germline V gene (reference sequence). This CDR3 has 17 residues. CDR3 coding DNA: TGTGCCAGCAGCCGTAGCGGGAGGGGAAGCTCCTACAATGAGCAGTTCTTC. This encodes CASSRSGRGSSYNEQFF.

The V and J genes are TRBV5-1 and TRBJ2-3; 16 nucleotides line up with TRBD2. In germline, CDR1 is SGHRS, CDR2 YFSETQ. CDR3 size: 20 residues. The V segment lost 4 bases and the J segment 3 bases; nucleotides outside the gene matches: 14. This chain's CDR3 is CASSKGLAGGPKESTDTQYF. In nucleotides, the CDR3 is TGCGCCAGCAGCAAGGGACTAGCGGGAGGGCCTAAGGAGTCGACAGATACGCAGTATTTT.

This chain connects TRBV12-3 or TRBV12-4 to TRBJ2-5; no reliable D call. Trimming stripped 6 bases from V and 3 bases from J, with 5 bases between. This CDR3 is built from 11 residues. The CDR3 sequence is CASRSEETQYF. The CDR3 nucleotides are TGTGCCAGCAGATCAGAAGAGACCCAGTACTTC.

The chain is built from TRBV5-1 and TRBJ2-7, with D possibly matching TRBD1 (6 bases). This CDR3 is built from 11 residues. The V end lost 4 bases, the J end lost 4 bases, and 6 bases lay between the germline ends. The germline V gene has CDR1 SGHRS and CDR2 YFSETQ. The DNA for the CDR3 is TGCGCCAGCAGCGGGACATACGAGCAGTACTTC. It specifies CASSGTYEQYF.

The rearrangement links TRBV29-1 to TRBJ2-3; D might be TRBD1 (5 bases). The CDR3 totals 13 residues. Germline CDR1 is SQVTM and CDR2 is ANQGSEA. Trimming pared 5 bases from V and 2 bases from J, leaving 11 bases between. CDR3 bases: TGCAGCGTTTCAGGGTTTAACACAGATACGCAGTATTTT. Protein: CSVSGFNTDTQYF.

CDR3: CASSIQGTPNTEAFF. CDR3 DNA sequence: TGTGCCAGTAGTATACAAGGGACACCGAACACTGAAGCTTTCTTT. The chain carries TRBV19 and TRBJ1-1, with TRBD1 as a possible D gene (6 bases). V was pared by 2 bases and J by 1 base, with 11 bases between. This CDR3 comprises 15 residues. Germline V gives CDR1 LNHDA, CDR2 SQIVND (reference sequence).

Here the CDR3 DNA reads TGTGCCAGCAGCTCGGGACTAATACGCTACGAGCAGTACTTC. Its protein product is CASSSGLIRYEQYF. J is TRBJ2-7 and V is TRBV7-2; 7 bases map to TRBD2. J lost 3 bases, V lost 4 bases, and 6 bases had no gene match. Germline V CDR1 and CDR2: SGHTA, FQGNSA. The CDR3 has 14 amino acids.

The chain has TRBV10-3 and TRBJ2-2, with TRBD1 as a possible D gene (5 bases). Germline-derived CDR1 and CDR2 are ENHRY and SYGVKD. This CDR3 has 15 residues. V lost 5 bases to trimming and J lost 2 bases, with 12 bases between them. The CDR3 DNA follows: TGTGCCATCAGTCAGAAGACAGCTAACACCGGGGAGCTGTTTTTT. It codes for CAISQKTANTGELFF.

The gene calls are TRBV19 and TRBJ2-7, with 8 bases aligning to TRBD2. This CDR3 has 15 amino acids. With 3 bases clipped from V and 5 bases from J, the junction kept 9 bases outside the gene matches. Germline loops: CDR1 LNHDA, CDR2 SQIVND (reference sequence). CDR3: CASSISAGGSNEQYF. CDR3 coding DNA: TGTGCCAGTAGTATTTCGGCGGGGGGAAGTAACGAGCAGTACTTC.

This chain uses TRBV27 with TRBJ1-6; 8 bases are a match to TRBD1. This CDR3 region has 16 residues. Germline CDR1 reads MNHEY; CDR2 reads SMNVEV (reference sequence). The ends lost 5 bases at V and 7 bases at J; junction bases unmatched: 10. CDR3 region: CASSTKGQERNSPLHF. The CDR3 DNA is TGTGCCAGCAGTACCAAGGGACAGGAGAGAAATTCACCCCTCCACTTT.

The chain recombines TRBV18 with TRBJ1-1, with D unresolved. V was clipped by 3 bases and J by 5 bases, with 16 bases between them. This CDR3 region has 15 residues. From germline, CDR1 is KGHSH and CDR2 LQKENI. The CDR3 sequence: CASSPNPGPGTEAFF. The CDR3 coding sequence is TGTGCCAGCTCACCTAACCCGGGTCCGGGTACTGAAGCTTTCTTT.

The chain is built from TRBV18 and TRBJ1-5, with a possible D match to TRBD1 (5 bases). V was trimmed by 1 base and J by 4 bases, leaving 11 bases between them. The CDR3 spans 15 residues. The germline V gene encodes CDR1 KGHSH and CDR2 LQKENI. The CDR3 protein is CASSPLQAENQPQHF. For the CDR3, the DNA is TGTGCCAGCTCACCACTACAGGCGGAGAATCAGCCCCAGCATTTT.

This clone has a single count. This sequence joins TRBV5-8 and TRBJ2-3, with D possibly TRBD2 on 7 matching bases. Germline V gene sequence: CDR1 SGHTS, CDR2 YDEGEE. V was cut by 4 bases and J by 6 bases, with 24 bases left in between. This CDR3 comprises 17 residues. The CDR3 loop is CASSTGWRGGYMDTQYF. CDR3 bases: TGTGCCAGCAGCACCGGATGGAGGGGGGGATACATGGATACGCAGTATTTT.

The rearrangement links TRBV19 to TRBJ1-6; TRBD1 might be the D (6 bases). CDR3 length: 15 residues. Trimming pared 4 bases from V and 9 bases from J, leaving 16 bases between. Germline lookup yields CDR1 LNHDA and CDR2 SQIVND (reference sequence). The CDR3 region is CASSNSGHIFSPLHF. The CDR3 nucleotides are TGTGCCAGTAGTAACTCGGGACACATTTTTTCACCCCTCCACTTT.

This rearrangement joins TRBV6-5 to TRBJ2-7; 10 nucleotides match TRBD1. Trimming took 6 bases from V and 4 from J; bases not matched to a gene: 6. The V gene's germline CDR1 is MNHEY and CDR2 SVGAGI. The length of the CDR3 is 14 residues. The CDR3 coding sequence is TGTGCCAGCAGCCGAGGACAGGGGGGGTACGAGCAGTACTTC. Amino acid sequence: CASSRGQGGYEQYF.

This clone occurred once. The chain combines TRBV27 with TRBJ2-1, with 7 bases that match TRBD2. This CDR3 has 15 amino acids. Per the germline V gene, CDR1 is MNHEY and CDR2 is SMNVEV (reference sequence). V dropped 6 bases and J dropped 2; count of bases not matched to a gene: 7. This chain's CDR3 is CASSRGLGAYNEQFF. DNA of the CDR3: TGTGCCAGCAGCCGAGGACTAGGCGCCTACAATGAGCAGTTCTTC.

A few counts support this clone. This chain connects TRBV7-3 to TRBJ2-7; TRBD1 agrees at 11 bases. The CDR3 runs 14 residues. V lost 2 bases, J lost 6 bases, and 3 bases stayed unmatched. From germline, CDR1 is SGHTA and CDR2 FQGTGA. CDR3 residues: CASSLLGQGAEQYF. The CDR3 bases are TGTGCCAGCAGCTTATTAGGACAGGGGGCCGAGCAGTACTTC.

The chain uses TRBV18 and TRBJ2-7; maybe TRBD2 (5 bases). With 0 bases removed from V and 7 bases from J, the gap between germline ends came to 10 bases. CDR3 length: 13 amino acids. CDR1 KGHSH and CDR2 LQKENI come from the germline V gene. The CDR3 spells CASSPPGSGEQYF. For the CDR3, the DNA is TGTGCCAGCTCACCACCAGGGTCGGGGGAGCAGTACTTC.